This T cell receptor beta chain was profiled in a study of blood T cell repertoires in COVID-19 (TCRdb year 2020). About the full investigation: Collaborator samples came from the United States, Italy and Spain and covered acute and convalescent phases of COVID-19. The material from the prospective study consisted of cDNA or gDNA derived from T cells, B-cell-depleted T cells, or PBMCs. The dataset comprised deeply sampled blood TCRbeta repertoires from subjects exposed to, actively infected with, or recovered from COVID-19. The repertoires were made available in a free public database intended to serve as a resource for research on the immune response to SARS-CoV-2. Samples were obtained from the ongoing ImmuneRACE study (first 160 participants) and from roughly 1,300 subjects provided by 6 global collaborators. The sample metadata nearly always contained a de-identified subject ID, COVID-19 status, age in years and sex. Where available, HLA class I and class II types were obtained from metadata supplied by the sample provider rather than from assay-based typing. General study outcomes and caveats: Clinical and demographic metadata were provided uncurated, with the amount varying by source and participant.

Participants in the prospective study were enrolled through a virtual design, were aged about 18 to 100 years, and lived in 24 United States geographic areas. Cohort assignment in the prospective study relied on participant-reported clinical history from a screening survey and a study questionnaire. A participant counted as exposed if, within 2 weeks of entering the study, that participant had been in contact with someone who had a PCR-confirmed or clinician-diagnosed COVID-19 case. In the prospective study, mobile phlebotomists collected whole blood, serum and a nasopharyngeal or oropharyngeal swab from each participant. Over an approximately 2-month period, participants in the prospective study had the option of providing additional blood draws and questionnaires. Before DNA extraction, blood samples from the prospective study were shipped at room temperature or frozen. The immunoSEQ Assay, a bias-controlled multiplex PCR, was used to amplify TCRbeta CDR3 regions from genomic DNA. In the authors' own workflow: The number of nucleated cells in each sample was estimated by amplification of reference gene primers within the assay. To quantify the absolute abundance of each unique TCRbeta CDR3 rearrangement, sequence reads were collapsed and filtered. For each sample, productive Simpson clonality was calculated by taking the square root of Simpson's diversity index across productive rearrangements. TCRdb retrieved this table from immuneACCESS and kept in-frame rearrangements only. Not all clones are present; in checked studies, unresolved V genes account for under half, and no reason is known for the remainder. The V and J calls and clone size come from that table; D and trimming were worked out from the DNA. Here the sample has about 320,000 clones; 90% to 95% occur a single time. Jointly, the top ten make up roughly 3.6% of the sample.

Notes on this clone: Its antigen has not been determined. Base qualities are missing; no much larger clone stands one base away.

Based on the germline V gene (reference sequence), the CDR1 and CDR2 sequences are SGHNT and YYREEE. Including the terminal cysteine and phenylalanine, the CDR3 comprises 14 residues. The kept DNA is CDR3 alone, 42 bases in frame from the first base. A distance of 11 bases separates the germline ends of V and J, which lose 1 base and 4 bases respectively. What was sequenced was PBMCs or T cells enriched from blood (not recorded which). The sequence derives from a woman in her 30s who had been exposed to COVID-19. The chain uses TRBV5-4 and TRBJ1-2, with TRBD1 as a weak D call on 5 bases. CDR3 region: CASSLLAGPYGYTF. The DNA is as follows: TGTGCCAGCAGCTTGTTGGCAGGGCCCTATGGCTACACCTTC.